Shown below are 16 T cell receptor beta chains from a single sample sequenced in a study of T-cell reconstitution after alpha-beta-depleted transplantation in children. Molecular barcoding with unique molecular identifiers was used for the TCRbeta library. MiXCR, applied by TCRdb to the PCR reads, yields one record per CDR3 protein. The sample holds about 100,000 distinct CDR3 sequences, approximately 5.4% seen once. The sample consisted of PBMCs, mostly from graft donor cells, taken 60 days after TCRalphabeta/CD19-depleted stem cell transplant. Receptor source: a female patient aged 2-10 years who had a stem cell transplant for Fanconi anemia, so the T cells may come from the graft donor.

This clonotype occurred many times. The chain joins TRBV7-3 to TRBJ2-3; 11 bases line up with TRBD2. CDR1 SGHTA and CDR2 FQGTGA come from the germline V gene. V was pared by 5 bases and J by 5 bases, with 6 bases of the junction left unmatched. The CDR3 runs to 15 residues. The CDR3 sequence is CASSLSGGAVDTQYF. The CDR3 region has the DNA TGTGCCAGCAGCCTTAGCGGGGGGGCGGTAGATACGCAGTATTTT.

This clonotype was observed at least ten times. In nucleotides, the CDR3 is TGTGCCAGCAGTCAAAGGGCTGAGACCCAGTACTTC. Its protein product is CASSQRAETQYF. The V gene is TRBV28, the J gene TRBJ2-5, with no clear D. The CDR3 contains 12 residues. The V gene's germline CDR1 is MDHEN and CDR2 SYDVKM. V lost 5 bases and J lost 5, with 9 bases in between.

The V and J genes are TRBV6-5 and TRBJ2-1, with TRBD1 matching 9 bases. The CDR3 loop spans 14 amino acids. Germline CDR1 and CDR2: MNHEY and SVGAGI. After removal of 2 bases from V and 9 bases from J, the junction contained 5 bases not matched to a gene. The CDR3 DNA reads as TGTGCCAGCAGTTACGGGACAGGGTACGCTGAGCAGTTCTTC. Translating it yields CASSYGTGYAEQFF.

This clonotype has a count of ten or more. The gene calls are TRBV2 and TRBJ2-7; possible D gene TRBD1, 5 bases. From germline, CDR1 is SNHLY and CDR2 FYNNEI. The ends were cut back, 2 bases at V and 0 bases at J, with 8 bases in the middle. This CDR3 region has 14 residues. The CDR3 DNA reads as TGTGCCAGCAGTGAACAGGGAAGCTCCTACGAGCAGTACTTC. Encoded protein: CASSEQGSSYEQYF.

Ten or more counts support this clonotype. This chain joins TRBV5-1 and TRBJ2-1; no firm D call. This CDR3 is 12 amino acids long. Germline CDR1 is SGHRS and CDR2 is YFSETQ. Trimming left V 1 base short and J 9 bases short, with 8 bases between. The CDR3 bases are TGCGCCAGCAGCTTGAATACGGGTGAGCAGTTCTTC. It codes for CASSLNTGEQFF.

In this sample, this clonotype turned up many times. This chain connects TRBV2 to TRBJ2-3, with D maybe TRBD2 (6 bases). V lost 0 bases and J 3 bases, leaving 16 bases between the germline ends. The CDR3 contains 17 residues. The germline gives CDR1 SNHLY, CDR2 FYNNEI. CDR3 residues: CASSEALTGERTDTQYF. The CDR3 nucleotides are TGTGCCAGCAGTGAAGCGTTGACGGGGGAAAGAACAGATACGCAGTATTTT.

This clonotype occurred many times. The V and J genes are TRBV12-3 or TRBV12-4 and TRBJ1-5, with TRBD1 as a possible D gene (6 bases). The CDR3 is made up of 15 amino acids. V was pared by 1 base and J by 2 bases, with 9 bases between. CDR3: CASSLVAGGNQPQHF. The CDR3 DNA sequence: TGTGCCAGCAGTTTAGTGGCAGGGGGCAATCAGCCCCAGCATTTT.

This clonotype was observed many times. The chain has TRBV7-2 and TRBJ2-1; D gene unclear. Germline lookup yields CDR1 SGHTA and CDR2 FQGNSA. Trimming pared 7 bases from V and 3 bases from J, leaving 16 bases between. The length of the CDR3 is 15 residues. Here the CDR3 reads CASTPATTLYNEQFF. The DNA of the CDR3 is TGTGCCAGCACCCCGGCTACCACCCTCTACAATGAGCAGTTCTTC.

In this sample, this clonotype turned up a few times. This sequence joins TRBV5-1 and TRBJ2-5; no clear D gene. V lost 0 bases and J lost 3, with 9 bases in between. This CDR3 has 14 amino acids. Germline V gene lookup returns CDR1 SGHRS and CDR2 YFSETQ. As DNA, the CDR3 is TGCGCCAGCAGCTTGGCCGCGGCCGAAGAGACCCAGTACTTC. Its translation: CASSLAAAEETQYF.

This clonotype was counted between two and nine times. The gene calls are TRBV11-2 and TRBJ2-3; the D gene could be TRBD1 or TRBD2 (6 bases each). The CDR3 is made up of 15 amino acids. The V gene lost 6 bases and the J gene lost 5 bases, with 18 bases spanning the gap. Germline lookup yields CDR1 SGHAT and CDR2 FQNNGV. This CDR3 reads CASRDLRGPGDTQYF. For the CDR3, the DNA is TGTGCCAGCAGAGATCTCCGGGGGCCTGGAGATACGCAGTATTTT.

The rearrangement joins TRBV4-2 to TRBJ2-2; no reliable D call. CDR1 and CDR2 from the germline V gene are LGHNA and YNFKEQ. The CDR3 runs 15 residues. Trimming removed 0 bases from V and 8 bases from J, with 13 bases in between. CDR3 residues: CASSQEAFVGGELFF. Written as DNA, the CDR3 is TGTGCCAGCAGCCAAGAAGCCTTCGTGGGGGGGGAGCTGTTTTTT.

This clonotype was observed many times. The gene calls are TRBV28 and TRBJ2-1; D remains ambiguous. Germline V gene sequence: CDR1 MDHEN, CDR2 SYDVKM. V lost 3 bases, J lost 10 bases, and 10 bases lay in between. The CDR3 is made up of 12 amino acids. The CDR3 region has the DNA TGTGCCAGCAGTTTCCCCCTCGTCGAGCAGTTCTTC. Translation gives CASSFPLVEQFF.

This clonotype has a handful of counts. The J gene is TRBJ1-4, the V gene TRBV5-1, with 8 bases matching TRBD1. The germline V gene has CDR1 SGHRS and CDR2 YFSETQ. This CDR3 spans 17 amino acids. Losses at the gene ends were 0 bases for V and 5 bases for J; bases not matched to a gene: 9. CDR3: CASSLVAGGVWNEKLFF. DNA for the CDR3: TGCGCCAGCAGCTTGGTTGCAGGGGGCGTATGGAATGAAAAACTGTTTTTT.

This clonotype was seen at least ten times. The chain links TRBV7-8 to TRBJ2-2; possible D gene TRBD2, 5 bases. The germline CDR1 and CDR2 sequences are SGHVS and FQNEAQ. V lost 3 bases, J lost 3 bases, and 5 bases lay in between. The CDR3 covers 13 residues. CDR3 region: CASSFGDTGELFF. DNA for the CDR3: TGTGCCAGCAGCTTCGGGGACACCGGGGAGCTGTTTTTT.

This clonotype was detected ten times or more. The chain is built from TRBV20-1 and TRBJ2-2; TRBD2 aligns across 12 bases. The V gene end was trimmed by 1 base and the J gene end by 7 bases; junction bases not matched to a gene: 4. Germline CDR1 DFQATT, CDR2 SNEGSKA (reference sequence). This CDR3 comprises 15 residues. The CDR3 loop is CSARAAGLAGGELFF. The CDR3 region has the DNA TGCAGTGCTAGAGCAGCGGGACTAGCGGGCGGGGAGCTGTTTTTT.

This clonotype has at least ten counts. The chain combines TRBV28 with TRBJ1-5; D may be TRBD1 (5 bases). The CDR3 sequence is 15 residues long. The V end was cut by 6 bases, the J end by 5 bases, with 17 bases between. Germline values: CDR1 MDHEN, CDR2 SYDVKM. The chain's CDR3 is CASRPGLGLYQPQHF. The CDR3 DNA follows: TGTGCCAGCAGGCCGGGACTTGGCCTATATCAGCCCCAGCATTTT.